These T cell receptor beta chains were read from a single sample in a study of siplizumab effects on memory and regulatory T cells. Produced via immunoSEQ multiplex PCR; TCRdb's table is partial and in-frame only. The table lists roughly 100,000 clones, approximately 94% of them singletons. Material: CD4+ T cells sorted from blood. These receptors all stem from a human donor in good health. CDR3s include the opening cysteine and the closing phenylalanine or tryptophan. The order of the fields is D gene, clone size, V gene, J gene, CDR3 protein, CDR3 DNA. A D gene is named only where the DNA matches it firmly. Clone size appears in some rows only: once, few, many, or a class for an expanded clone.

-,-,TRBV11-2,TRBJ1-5,CASSRGLNQPQHF,TGTGCCAGCAGCAGGGGATTAAATCAGCCCCAGCATTTT
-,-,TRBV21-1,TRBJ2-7,CASSKVVWGSGDHEQYF,TGTGCCAGCAGCAAAGTTGTTTGGGGTAGCGGGGACCACGAGCAGTACTTC
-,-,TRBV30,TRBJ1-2,CAWSVPGLVYGYTF,TGTGCCTGGAGTGTACCGGGGCTCGTCTATGGCTACACCTTC
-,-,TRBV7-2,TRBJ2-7,CASSPSSVTNYEQYF,TGTGCCAGCAGCCCTTCTAGCGTGACCAATTACGAGCAGTACTTC
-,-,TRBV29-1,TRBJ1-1,CSVAPGASNTEAFF,TGCAGCGTTGCCCCAGGGGCGTCGAACACTGAAGCTTTCTTT
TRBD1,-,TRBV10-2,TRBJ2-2,CASSGRQGDTGELFF,TGCGCCAGCAGTGGGCGACAGGGGGACACCGGGGAGCTGTTTTTT
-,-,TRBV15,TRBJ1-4,CATSRIGGTNEKLFF,TGTGCCACCAGCAGGATTGGAGGGACTAATGAAAAACTGTTTTTT
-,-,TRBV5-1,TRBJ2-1,CASSLASQGWFF,TGCGCCAGCAGCTTGGCCAGTCAGGGTTGGTTCTTC
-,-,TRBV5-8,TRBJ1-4,CASSLRRGNEKLFF,TGTGCCAGCAGCTTGAGGCGCGGTAATGAAAAACTGTTTTTT
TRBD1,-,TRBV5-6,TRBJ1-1,CASSFGTGVPTEAFF,TGTGCCAGCAGCTTTGGGACAGGGGTTCCCACTGAAGCTTTCTTT
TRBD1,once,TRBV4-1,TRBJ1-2,CASSQVQGAGSNYGYTF,TGCGCCAGCAGCCAAGTACAGGGGGCTGGGTCTAACTATGGCTACACCTTC
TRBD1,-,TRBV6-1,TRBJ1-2,CASSRDRGNNYGYTF,TGTGCCAGCAGCCGGGACAGGGGTAACAACTATGGCTACACCTTC
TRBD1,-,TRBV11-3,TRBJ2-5,CASSLAGGRETQYF,TGTGCCAGCAGCTTAGCAGGGGGCAGAGAGACCCAGTACTTC
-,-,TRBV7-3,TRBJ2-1,CASSLEGASYNEQFF,TGTGCCAGCAGCTTGGAGGGGGCCTCCTACAATGAGCAGTTCTTC
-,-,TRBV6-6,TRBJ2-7,CASSGKHKYEQYF,TGTGCCAGCAGCGGCAAGCATAAATACGAGCAGTACTTC
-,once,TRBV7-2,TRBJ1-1,CASSPPYRAWKAFF,TGTGCCAGCAGCCCCCCCTATAGGGCTTGGAAAGCTTTCTTT
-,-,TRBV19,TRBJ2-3,CASSASTDTQYF,TGTGCCAGTAGCGCGAGCACAGATACGCAGTATTTT
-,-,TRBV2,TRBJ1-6,CASSAGLTLHF,TGTGCCAGCAGTGCGGGGCTGACCCTCCACTTT
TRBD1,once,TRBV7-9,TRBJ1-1,CASSPGGWGWTEAFF,TGTGCCAGCAGCCCAGGGGGTTGGGGCTGGACTGAAGCTTTCTTT
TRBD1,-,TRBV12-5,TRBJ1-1,CASGLSPERGQKAFF,TGTGCTAGTGGTTTGTCCCCAGAGAGGGGGCAAAAAGCTTTCTTT
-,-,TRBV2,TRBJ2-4,CASRAIGAKNIQYF,TGTGCCAGCAGGGCTATAGGAGCCAAAAACATTCAGTACTTC
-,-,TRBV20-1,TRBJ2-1,CSASRRLAQFF,TGCAGTGCTAGCCGTCGGCTAGCGCAGTTCTTC
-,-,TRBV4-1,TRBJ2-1,CASSQVGRSSYNEQFF,TGCGCCAGCAGCCAAGTTGGACGGAGCTCCTACAATGAGCAGTTCTTC
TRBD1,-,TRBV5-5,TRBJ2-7,CASSRPGQGDYEQYF,TGTGCCAGCAGCAGACCGGGACAGGGGGACTACGAGCAGTACTTC
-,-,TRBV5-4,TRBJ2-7,CASSLNMGSDGQYF,TGTGCCAGCAGCTTGAATATGGGATCAGATGGGCAGTACTTC
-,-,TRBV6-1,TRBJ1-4,CASSAWTNEKLFF,TGTGCCAGCAGTGCCTGGACCAACGAAAAACTGTTTTTT
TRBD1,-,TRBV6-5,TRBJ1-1,CASRPGGNTEAFF,TGTGCCAGCCGCCCAGGGGGCAACACTGAAGCTTTCTTT
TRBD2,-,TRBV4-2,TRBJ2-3,CASSPLTSGRGDTQYF,TGTGCCAGCAGCCCGTTGACTAGCGGGAGAGGGGATACGCAGTATTTT
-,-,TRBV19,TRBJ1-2,CASSLAAGNYGYTF,TGTGCCAGTAGTCTGGCAGCGGGAAACTATGGCTACACCTTC
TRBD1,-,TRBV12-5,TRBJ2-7,CASGFDRGQQYF,TGTGCTAGTGGTTTCGACAGGGGACAGCAGTACTTC
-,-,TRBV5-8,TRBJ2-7,CASSRSYEQYF,TGTGCCAGCAGCCGCAGCTACGAGCAGTACTTC
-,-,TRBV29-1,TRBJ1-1,CSVVGHMNTEAFF,TGCAGCGTTGTTGGTCACATGAACACTGAAGCTTTCTTT
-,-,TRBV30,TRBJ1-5,CAWSRDTNQPQHF,TGTGCCTGGAGTAGGGATACCAATCAGCCCCAGCATTTT
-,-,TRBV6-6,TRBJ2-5,CASSPPQGGGETQYF,TGTGCCAGCAGTCCGCCTCAGGGAGGTGGGGAGACCCAGTACTTC